These 5 T cell receptor beta chains share one sample of origin, sequenced in a study of Graves' ophthalmopathy and Graves' hyperthyroidism. The sequenced template was RNA, covering the TCR beta CDR3 region. The workflow started with a first-round RT-PCR run with HTBI primers and then moved on to a second-round multiplex PCR. TCRdb re-called the multiplex PCR reads through MiXCR, storing one row per CDR3 protein. The table has around 520,000 distinct CDR3 sequences, about 40% seen once. Sample: peripheral blood or thyroid tissue (not recorded which). All receptors come from an adult man with Graves' hyperthyroidism.

This clonotype turned up a few times. This chain links TRBV12-3 or TRBV12-4 with TRBJ2-5, with a possible D match to TRBD1 (5 bases). This CDR3 contains 14 residues. Trimming pared 6 bases from V and 4 bases from J, leaving 15 bases between. The DNA of the CDR3 is TGTGCCAGCAGACCTCAGGGAAGTCTAGAGACCCAGTACTTC. Translated: CASRPQGSLETQYF.

The V gene is TRBV12-3 or TRBV12-4, the J gene TRBJ2-5, with 7 bases identical to TRBD1. Trimming at V came to 6 bases and at J to 11 bases, leaving 21 bases not matched to a gene. The CDR3 totals 16 residues. The CDR3 DNA reads TGTGCCAGCAGCCCCCATTTCGGGGTAGGGACAGATACGCAGTACTTC. This translates into CASSPHFGVGTDTQYF.

The chain recombines TRBV12-3 or TRBV12-4 with TRBJ2-6; TRBD1 matches 12 bases. The CDR3 is 18 residues long. With 8 bases clipped from V and 2 bases from J, the junction kept 10 bases outside the gene matches. CDR3 bases: TGTGCCAGCTCACCACGGGACAGGGGGCGAACTGGGGCCAACGTCCTGACTTTC. It is translated as CASSPRDRGRTGANVLTF.

CDR3 sequence: CASSIRIASGTDTQYF. CDR3 bases: TGTGCCAGTAGTATACGGATAGCGAGCGGCACAGATACGCAGTATTTT. J is TRBJ2-3 and V is TRBV19; a possible D gene is TRBD2 (5 bases). CDR1 is LNHDA and CDR2 is SQIVND in the germline V gene (reference sequence). The CDR3 totals 16 residues. Trimming removed 2 bases at V and 1 base at J, with 13 bases between.

Only one count was recorded for this clonotype. One base away lies a much larger clone, so this may be a sequencing read error. This chain connects TRBV29-1 to TRBJ2-7; D perhaps matches TRBD1 (5 bases). The DNA end is more similar to TRBJ2-1, so the J call may be wrong. The CDR3 has 11 amino acids. CDR1 and CDR2 (germline): SQVTM, ANQGSEA. The CDR3 spells CSVGQYNEQFF. The CDR3 DNA sequence: TGCAGCGTTGGACAGTACAATGAGCAGTTCTTC.